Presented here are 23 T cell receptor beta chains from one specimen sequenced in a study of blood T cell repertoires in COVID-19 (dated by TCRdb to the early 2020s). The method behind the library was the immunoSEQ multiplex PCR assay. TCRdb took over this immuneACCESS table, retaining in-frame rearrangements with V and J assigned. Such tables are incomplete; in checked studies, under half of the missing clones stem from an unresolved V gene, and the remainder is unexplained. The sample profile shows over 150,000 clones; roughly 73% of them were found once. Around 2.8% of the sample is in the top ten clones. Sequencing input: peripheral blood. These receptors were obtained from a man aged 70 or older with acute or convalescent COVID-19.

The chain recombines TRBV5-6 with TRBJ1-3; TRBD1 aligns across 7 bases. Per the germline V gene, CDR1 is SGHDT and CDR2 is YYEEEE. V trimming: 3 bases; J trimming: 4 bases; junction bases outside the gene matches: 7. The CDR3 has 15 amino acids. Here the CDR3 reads CASSSLTGLGNTIYF. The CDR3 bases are TGTGCCAGCAGCTCGTTGACAGGGTTGGGAAACACCATATATTTT.

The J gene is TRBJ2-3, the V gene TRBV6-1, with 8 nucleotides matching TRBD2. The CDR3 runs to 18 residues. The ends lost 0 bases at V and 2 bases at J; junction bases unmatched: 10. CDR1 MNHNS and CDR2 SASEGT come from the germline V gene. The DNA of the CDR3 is TGTGCCAGCAGTGAAGCCTTAGTGGCGGGGGGACCCACAGATACGCAGTATTTT. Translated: CASSEALVAGGPTDTQYF.

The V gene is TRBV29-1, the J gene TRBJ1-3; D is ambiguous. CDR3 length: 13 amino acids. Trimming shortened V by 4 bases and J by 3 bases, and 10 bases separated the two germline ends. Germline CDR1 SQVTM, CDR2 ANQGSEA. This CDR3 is CSVAQNLGNTIYF. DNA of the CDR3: TGCAGCGTTGCCCAGAACCTTGGAAACACCATATATTTT.

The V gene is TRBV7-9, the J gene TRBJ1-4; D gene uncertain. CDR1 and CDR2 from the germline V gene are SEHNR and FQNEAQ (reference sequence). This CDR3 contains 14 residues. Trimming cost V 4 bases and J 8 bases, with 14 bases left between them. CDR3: CASSSGEVHEKLFF. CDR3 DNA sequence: TGTGCCAGCAGCTCCGGAGAGGTTCACGAAAAACTGTTTTTT. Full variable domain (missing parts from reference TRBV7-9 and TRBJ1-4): DTGVSQNPRHKITKRGQNVTFRCDPISEHNRLYWYRQTLGQGPEFLTYFQNEAQLEKSRLLSDRFSAERPKGSFSTLEIQRTEQGDSAMYLCASSSGEVHEKLFFGSGTQLSVL.

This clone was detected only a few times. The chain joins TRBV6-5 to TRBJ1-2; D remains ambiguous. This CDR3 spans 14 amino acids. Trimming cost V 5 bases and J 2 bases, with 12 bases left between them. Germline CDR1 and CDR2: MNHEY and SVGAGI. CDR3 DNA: TGTGCCAGCAGTCCGTCGATGACAAACTATGGCTACACCTTC. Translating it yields CASSPSMTNYGYTF.

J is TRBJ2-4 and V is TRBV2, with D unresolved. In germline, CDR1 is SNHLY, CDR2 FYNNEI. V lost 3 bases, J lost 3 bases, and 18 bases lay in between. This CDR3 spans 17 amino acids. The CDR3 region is CASSDQLRARLKNIQYF. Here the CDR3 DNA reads TGTGCCAGCAGTGATCAACTCAGAGCTAGGCTCAAAAACATTCAGTACTTC.

In DNA, the CDR3 is TGTGCCAGCAGCCAAGAGGCAGGCTCCTCTGGAAACACCATATATTTT. Translation gives CASSQEAGSSGNTIYF. The gene calls are TRBV3-1 (or the pseudogene TRBV3-2) and TRBJ1-3, with no clear D. The CDR3 runs to 16 residues. The germline CDR1 and CDR2 sequences are LGHDT and YNNKEL (reference sequence). V lost 0 bases and J lost 0, with 9 bases in between.

The CDR3 protein is CASSPGQGDTEAFF. The CDR3 nucleotides are TGTGCCAGCAGCCCCGGACAGGGGGACACTGAAGCTTTCTTT. The chain links TRBV11-3 to TRBJ1-1, with 10 bases that match TRBD1. Per germline, CDR1 SGHNT and CDR2 YENEEA. The CDR3 sequence is 14 residues long. After removal of 5 bases from V and 3 bases from J, the junction contained 3 bases not matched to a gene.

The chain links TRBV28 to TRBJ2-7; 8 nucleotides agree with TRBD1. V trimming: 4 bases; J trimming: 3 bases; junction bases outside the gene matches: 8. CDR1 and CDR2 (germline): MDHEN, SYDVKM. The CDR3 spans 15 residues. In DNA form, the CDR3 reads TGTGCCAGCAGTTCAACCGGGACAGGACACTACGAGCAGTACTTC. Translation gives CASSSTGTGHYEQYF.

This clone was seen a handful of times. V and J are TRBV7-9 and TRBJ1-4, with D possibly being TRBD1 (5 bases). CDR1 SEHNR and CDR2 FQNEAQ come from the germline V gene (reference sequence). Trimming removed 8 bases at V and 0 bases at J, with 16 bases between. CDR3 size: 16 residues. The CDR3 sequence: CASWGDGDTTNEKLFF. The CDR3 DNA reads TGTGCCAGCTGGGGGGACGGGGATACAACTAATGAAAAACTGTTTTTT.

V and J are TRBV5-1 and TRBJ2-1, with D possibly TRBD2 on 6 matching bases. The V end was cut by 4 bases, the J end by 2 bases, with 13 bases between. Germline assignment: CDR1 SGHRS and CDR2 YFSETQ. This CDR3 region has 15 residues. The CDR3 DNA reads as TGCGCCAGCAGCCCCTCCCCGGGGGCCTACAATGAGCAGTTCTTC. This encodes CASSPSPGAYNEQFF.

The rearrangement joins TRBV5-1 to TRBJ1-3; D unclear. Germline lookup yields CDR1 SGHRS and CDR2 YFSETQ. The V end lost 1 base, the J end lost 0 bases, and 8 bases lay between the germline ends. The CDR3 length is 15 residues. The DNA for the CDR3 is TGCGCCAGCAGCTTGTTTGCGAGCTCTGGAAACACCATATATTTT. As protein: CASSLFASSGNTIYF. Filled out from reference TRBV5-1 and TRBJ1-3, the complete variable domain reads KAGVTQTPRYLIKTRGQQVTLSCSPISGHRSVSWYQQTPGQGLQFLFEYFSETQRNKGNFPGRFSGRQFSNSRSEMNVSTLELGDSALYLCASSLFASSGNTIYFGEGSWLTVV.

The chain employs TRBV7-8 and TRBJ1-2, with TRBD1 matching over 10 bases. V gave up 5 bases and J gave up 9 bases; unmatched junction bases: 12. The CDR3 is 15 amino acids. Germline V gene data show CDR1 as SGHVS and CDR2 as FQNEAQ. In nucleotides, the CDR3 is TGTGCCAGCAGCACCCAGACAGGGGGCGAAATGAGCTACACCTTC. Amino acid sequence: CASSTQTGGEMSYTF.

CDR3: CASSVGGAVQPQHF. In DNA, the CDR3 is TGTGCCAGCAGTGTGGGGGGGGCGGTTCAGCCCCAGCATTTT. The V call is TRBV2, the J call TRBJ1-5, with a weak D call TRBD1 (6 bases). The CDR3 runs to 14 residues. V shed 4 bases and J shed 6 bases, with 13 bases lying between them. CDR1 and CDR2 (germline): SNHLY, FYNNEI.

The CDR3 here is CASSLRDTNGYGYTF. In nucleotides, the CDR3 is TGCGCCAGCAGCTTGAGGGACACCAACGGCTATGGCTACACCTTC. The gene calls are TRBV5-1 and TRBJ1-2; weak D call: TRBD1 (6 bases). Germline V gives CDR1 SGHRS, CDR2 YFSETQ. CDR3 size: 15 residues. Trimming cost V 1 base and J 4 bases, with 14 bases left between them.

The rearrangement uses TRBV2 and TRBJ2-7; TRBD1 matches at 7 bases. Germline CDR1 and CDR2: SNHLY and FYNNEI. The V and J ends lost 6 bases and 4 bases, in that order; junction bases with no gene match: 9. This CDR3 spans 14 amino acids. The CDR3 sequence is CASSLTGQIYEQYF. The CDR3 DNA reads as TGTGCCAGCAGCCTAACGGGACAGATTTACGAGCAGTACTTC. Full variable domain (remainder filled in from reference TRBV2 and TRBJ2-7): EPEVTQTPSHQVTQMGQEVILRCVPISNHLYFYWYRQILGQKVEFLVSFYNNEISEKSEIFDDQFSVERPDGSNFTLKIRSTKLEDSAMYFCASSLTGQIYEQYFGPGTRLTVT.

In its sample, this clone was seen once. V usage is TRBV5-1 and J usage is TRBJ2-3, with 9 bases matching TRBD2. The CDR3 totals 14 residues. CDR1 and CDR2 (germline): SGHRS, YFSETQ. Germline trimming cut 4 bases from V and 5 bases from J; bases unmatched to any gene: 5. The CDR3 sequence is CASSSGGRIDTQYF. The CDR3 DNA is TGCGCCAGCAGCAGCGGGGGGCGGATAGATACGCAGTATTTT.

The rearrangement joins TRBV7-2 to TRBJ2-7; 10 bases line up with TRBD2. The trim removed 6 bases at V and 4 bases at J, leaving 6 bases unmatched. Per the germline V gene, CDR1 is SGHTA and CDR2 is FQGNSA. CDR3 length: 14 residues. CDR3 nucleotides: TGTGCCAGCAGAGGGGGTAGCGGGGGGTACGAGCAGTACTTC. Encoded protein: CASRGGSGGYEQYF.

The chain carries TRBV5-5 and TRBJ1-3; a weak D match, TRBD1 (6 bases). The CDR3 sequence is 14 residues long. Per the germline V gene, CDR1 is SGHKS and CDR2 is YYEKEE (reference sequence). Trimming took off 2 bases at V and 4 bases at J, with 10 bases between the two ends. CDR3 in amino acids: CASSFAGGGNTIYF. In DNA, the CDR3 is TGTGCCAGCAGCTTCGCGGGGGGCGGAAACACCATATATTTT.

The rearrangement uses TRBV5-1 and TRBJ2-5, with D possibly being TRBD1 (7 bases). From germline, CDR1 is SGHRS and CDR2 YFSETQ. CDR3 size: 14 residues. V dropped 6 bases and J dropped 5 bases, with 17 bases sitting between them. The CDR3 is CASTLAQTGETQYF. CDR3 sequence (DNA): TGCGCCAGCACCCTAGCGCAGACAGGGGAGACCCAGTACTTC.

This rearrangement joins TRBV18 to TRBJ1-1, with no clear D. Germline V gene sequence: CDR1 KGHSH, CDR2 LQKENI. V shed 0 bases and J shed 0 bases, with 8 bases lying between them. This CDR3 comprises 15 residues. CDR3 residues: CASSPPMAVNTEAFF. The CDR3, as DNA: TGTGCCAGCTCACCACCGATGGCGGTGAACACTGAAGCTTTCTTT.

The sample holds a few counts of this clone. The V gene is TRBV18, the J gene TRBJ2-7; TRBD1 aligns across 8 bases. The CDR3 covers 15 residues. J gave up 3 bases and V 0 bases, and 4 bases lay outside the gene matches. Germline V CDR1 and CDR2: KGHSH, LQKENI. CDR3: CASSPPTTGDYEQYF. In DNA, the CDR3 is TGTGCCAGCTCACCACCGACGACAGGGGACTACGAGCAGTACTTC.

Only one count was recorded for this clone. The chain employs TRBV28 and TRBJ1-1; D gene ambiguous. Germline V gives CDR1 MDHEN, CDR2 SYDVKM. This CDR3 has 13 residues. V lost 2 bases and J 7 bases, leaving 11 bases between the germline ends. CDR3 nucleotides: TGTGCCAGCAGTTTACCCACAGACCTTGAAGCTTTCTTT. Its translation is CASSLPTDLEAFF.